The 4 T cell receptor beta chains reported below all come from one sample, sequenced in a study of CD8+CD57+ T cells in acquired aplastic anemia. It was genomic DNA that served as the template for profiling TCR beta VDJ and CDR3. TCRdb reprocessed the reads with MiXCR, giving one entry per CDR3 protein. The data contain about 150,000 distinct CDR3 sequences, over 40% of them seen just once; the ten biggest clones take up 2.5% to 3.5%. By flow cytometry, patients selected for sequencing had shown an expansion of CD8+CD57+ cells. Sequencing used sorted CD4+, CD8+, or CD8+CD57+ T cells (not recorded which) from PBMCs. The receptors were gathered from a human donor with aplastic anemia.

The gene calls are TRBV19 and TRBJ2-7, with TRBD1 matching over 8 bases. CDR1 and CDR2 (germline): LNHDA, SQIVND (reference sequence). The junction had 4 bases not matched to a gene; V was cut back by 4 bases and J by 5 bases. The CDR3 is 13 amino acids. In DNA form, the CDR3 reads TGTGCCAGTAGTACAGGGGGCGGCCACGAGCAGTACTTC. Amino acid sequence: CASSTGGGHEQYF. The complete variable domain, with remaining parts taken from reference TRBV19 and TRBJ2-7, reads DGGITQSPKYLFRKEGQNVTLSCEQNLNHDAMYWYRQDPGQGLRLIYYSQIVNDFQKGDIAEGYSVSREKKESFPLTVTSAQKNPTAFYLCASSTGGGHEQYFGPGTRLTVT.

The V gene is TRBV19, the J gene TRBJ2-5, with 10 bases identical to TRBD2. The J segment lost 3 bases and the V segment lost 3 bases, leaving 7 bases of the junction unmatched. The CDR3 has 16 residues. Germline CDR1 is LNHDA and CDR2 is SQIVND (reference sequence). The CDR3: CASSIPSGGVEETQYF. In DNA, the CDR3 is TGTGCCAGTAGTATCCCCAGCGGGGGGGTAGAAGAGACCCAGTACTTC. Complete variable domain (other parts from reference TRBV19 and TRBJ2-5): DGGITQSPKYLFRKEGQNVTLSCEQNLNHDAMYWYRQDPGQGLRLIYYSQIVNDFQKGDIAEGYSVSREKKESFPLTVTSAQKNPTAFYLCASSIPSGGVEETQYFGPGTRLLVL.

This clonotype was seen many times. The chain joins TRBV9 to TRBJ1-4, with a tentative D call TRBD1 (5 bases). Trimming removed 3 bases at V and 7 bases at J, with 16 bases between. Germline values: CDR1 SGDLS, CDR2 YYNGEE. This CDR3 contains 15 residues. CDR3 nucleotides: TGTGCCAGCAGCGCCGCTTGGGACGGTAGTGAAAAACTGTTTTTT. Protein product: CASSAAWDGSEKLFF.

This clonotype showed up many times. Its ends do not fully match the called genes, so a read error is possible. The CDR3: CASSVDKDQLTF. The CDR3 bases are TGTGCCAGCAGCGTAGACAAGGACCAGCTTACTTTC. The chain combines TRBV9 with TRBJ2-1; no firm D call. The CDR3 is made up of 12 amino acids. Germline V lookup: CDR1 SGDLS, CDR2 YYNGEE.